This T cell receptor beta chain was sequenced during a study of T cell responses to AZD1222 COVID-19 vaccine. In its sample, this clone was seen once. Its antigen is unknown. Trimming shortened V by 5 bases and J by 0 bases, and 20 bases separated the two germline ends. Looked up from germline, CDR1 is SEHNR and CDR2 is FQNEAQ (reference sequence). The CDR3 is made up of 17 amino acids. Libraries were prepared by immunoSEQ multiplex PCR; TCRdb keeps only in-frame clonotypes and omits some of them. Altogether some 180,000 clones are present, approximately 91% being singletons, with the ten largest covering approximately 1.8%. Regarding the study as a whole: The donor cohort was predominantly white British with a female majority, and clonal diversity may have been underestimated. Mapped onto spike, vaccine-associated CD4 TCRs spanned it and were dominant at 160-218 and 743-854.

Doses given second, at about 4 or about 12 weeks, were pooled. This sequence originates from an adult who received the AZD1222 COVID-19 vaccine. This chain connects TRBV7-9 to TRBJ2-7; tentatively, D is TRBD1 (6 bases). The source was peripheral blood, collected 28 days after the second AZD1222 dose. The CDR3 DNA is TGTGCCAGCAGCCCTCCTACTTTGACAGGACCCTCCTACGAGCAGTACTTC. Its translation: CASSPPTLTGPSYEQYF.